This paragraph covers one T cell receptor (beta chain) sequence. Antigen unknown. With 0 bases removed from V and 0 bases from J, the gap between germline ends came to 4 bases. This CDR3 contains 13 residues. CDR1 is SGHNT and CDR2 is YYREEE in the germline V gene (reference sequence). The sample comes from a study of beta chain features in type 1 diabetes. Study-level points and caveats: Fewer insertions but more deletions were seen at VDJ junctions in type 1 diabetes patients. Among all four CD4+ subsets, Type 1 diabetes patients had TCRB CDR3s that were moderately but significantly shorter.

The investigators reverse transcribed all of the isolated RNA, so they sequenced expressed TCRB transcripts. Repertoires were generated with immunoSEQ multiplex PCR, while TCRdb's copy carries only in-frame clones and drops some. Among under 800,000 clones listed, about 14% were seen once. This chain joins TRBV5-4 and TRBJ2-7; D gene ambiguous. Sequenced: naive CD4+ T cells from blood. This sequence was found in a man aged 18 to 30 in good health. Written as DNA, the CDR3 is TGTGCCAGCAGCTTGGCTTCCTCCTACGAGCAGTACTTC. Protein: CASSLASSYEQYF. Combining the CDR3 with reference TRBV5-4 and TRBJ2-7 gives the whole variable domain ETGVTQSPTHLIKTRGQQVTLRCSSQSGHNTVSWYQQALGQGPQFIFQYYREEENGRGNFPPRFSGLQFPNYSSELNVNALELDDSALYLCASSLASSYEQYFGPGTRLTVT.